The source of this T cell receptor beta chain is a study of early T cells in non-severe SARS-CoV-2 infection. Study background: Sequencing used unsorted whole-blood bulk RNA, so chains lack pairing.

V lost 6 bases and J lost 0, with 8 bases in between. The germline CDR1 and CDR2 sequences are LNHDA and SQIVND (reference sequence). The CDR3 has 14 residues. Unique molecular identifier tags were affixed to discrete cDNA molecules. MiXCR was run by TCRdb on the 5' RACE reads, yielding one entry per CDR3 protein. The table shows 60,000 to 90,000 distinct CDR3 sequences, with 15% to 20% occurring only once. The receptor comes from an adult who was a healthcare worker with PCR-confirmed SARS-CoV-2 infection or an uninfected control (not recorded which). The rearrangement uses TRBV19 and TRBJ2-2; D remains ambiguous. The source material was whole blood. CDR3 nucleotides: TGTGCCAGTAGCCCACAAACGAACACCGGGGAGCTGTTTTTT. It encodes CASSPQTNTGELFF.